A selection of T cell receptor beta chains follows, all from one sample in a study of cytomegalovirus exposure and HLA in healthy donors. Profiling relied on immunoSEQ multiplex PCR, and the TCRdb table lists in-frame clones only, not all of them. The table includes fewer than 100,000 clones, nearly 80% detected once. The sequenced material came from PBMCs. The receptors come from a middle-aged woman in good health and CMV-seronegative. The CDR3 runs from the conserved cysteine through the conserved F or W. D genes are given only for firm matches. Clone size is given for some rows only: seen once, a few or many times, or a class if the clone is expanded.

d_gene,abundance,j_gene,v_gene,CDR3nt,CDR3aa
.,.,TRBJ1-3,TRBV7-9,TGTGCCAGCAGCTTAGTCGGACAGACCATGGCTGGAAACACCATATATTTT,CASSLVGQTMAGNTIYF
.,once,TRBJ2-5,TRBV19,TGTGCCAGTAGTGTCGGACTAATACAAGAGACCCAGTACTTC,CASSVGLIQETQYF
TRBD1,.,TRBJ1-2,TRBV30,TGTGCCTGTCGACAGGGGCAGAACTATGGCTACACCTTC,CACRQGQNYGYTF
.,once,TRBJ2-3,TRBV7-9,TGTGCCAGCAGCTCCCGGGGAGGAGACACAGATACGCAGTATTTT,CASSSRGGDTDTQYF
TRBD1,.,TRBJ2-5,TRBV5-1,TGCGCCAGTTCACAGGGGGCGCGGGAGACCCAGTACTTC,CASSQGARETQYF
.,few,TRBJ1-4,TRBV5-6,TGTGCCAGCAGCTTGGGTCCCCCCGGCAGGGAAAAACTGTTTTTT,CASSLGPPGREKLFF
.,.,TRBJ2-2,TRBV6-6,TGTGCCACCCTCGGGGTAGCAAAAACCGGGGAGCTGTTTTTT,CATLGVAKTGELFF
.,.,TRBJ2-7,TRBV5-4,TGTGCCAGCAGAAACAGTCGGGGCTCCTACGAGCAGTACTTC,CASRNSRGSYEQYF
.,.,TRBJ2-5,TRBV10-3,TGTGCCATCAGCGGACAGCTACAAGAGACCCAGTACTTC,CAISGQLQETQYF
.,.,TRBJ2-1,TRBV4-1,TGCGCCAGCAGCCAAACCGGGGATTTGGGAAATGAGCAGTTCTTC,CASSQTGDLGNEQFF
TRBD1,.,TRBJ1-1,TRBV6-5,TGTGCCAGCAGTTCCACACACAGGGGGATGGCCACTGAAGCTTTCTTT,CASSSTHRGMATEAFF
.,.,TRBJ2-2,TRBV7-2,TGTGCCAGCAGCTTAATAAGAGGTGGGGAGCTGTTTTTT,CASSLIRGGELFF
TRBD1,few,TRBJ1-6,TRBV7-9,TGTGCCAGCAGCGTAACAGGGGGAAATTCACCCCTCCACTTT,CASSVTGGNSPLHF
TRBD1,few,TRBJ2-3,TRBV6-5,TGTGCCAGCAGCCGGACAGGGGGAGATACGCAGTATTTT,CASSRTGGDTQYF
TRBD1,.,TRBJ1-2,TRBV19,TGTGCCAGTAGTATTTCCGGGACAGCTTACTATGGCTACACCTTC,CASSISGTAYYGYTF
TRBD1,.,TRBJ1-5,TRBV5-6,TGTGCCAGCAGCGCGAGGGGGCCGGGGCCCCAGCATTTT,CASSARGPGPQHF
.,.,TRBJ1-2,TRBV5-4,TGTGCCAGCAGCCCTGACTCCAACTATGGCTACACCTTC,CASSPDSNYGYTF
.,.,TRBJ1-2,TRBV2,TGTGCCAGCAGAGAAAGCGGCCCTCTGTATGGCTACACCTTC,CASRESGPLYGYTF
.,.,TRBJ1-1,TRBV29-1,TGCAGCGTTGTTGTGCTGGCCACTGAAGCTTTCTTT,CSVVVLATEAFF
.,.,TRBJ2-1,TRBV4-2,TGTGCCAGCAGCCAAGATCTGAGTCGGAGACAGGCTAATGAGCAGTTCTTC,CASSQDLSRRQANEQFF
TRBD1,.,TRBJ2-7,TRBV5-1,TGCGCCAGCAGCCGGGACAGGGATACCCACGAGCAGTACTTC,CASSRDRDTHEQYF
TRBD1,once,TRBJ2-2,TRBV9,TGTGCCAGCAGCGTAGACTACAGGGGACAAACCGGGGAGCTGTTTTTT,CASSVDYRGQTGELFF
.,.,TRBJ1-5,TRBV6-1,TGTGCCAGCAGCACCATATGGCAAAATCAGCCCCAGCATTTT,CASSTIWQNQPQHF
TRBD1,.,TRBJ1-1,TRBV7-3,TGTGCCAGCAGCTTGGGACAGACGAACACTGAAGCTTTCTTT,CASSLGQTNTEAFF
TRBD1,.,TRBJ2-7,TRBV5-1,TGCGCCAGCAGCTCCAGGACAGGGTACTCCTACGAGCAGTACTTC,CASSSRTGYSYEQYF
TRBD1,once,TRBJ1-4,TRBV9,TGTGCCAGCAGCGGGACAGGGAACGAAAAACTGTTTTTT,CASSGTGNEKLFF
.,.,TRBJ1-1,TRBV15,TGTGCCACCAGCACCGCGGGGGCGTTGGACACTGAAGCTTTCTTT,CATSTAGALDTEAFF
TRBD1,.,TRBJ1-3,TRBV28,TGTGCCAGCAGAAAACAGGGGGAGGCTGGAAACACCATATATTTT,CASRKQGEAGNTIYF
.,.,TRBJ1-2,TRBV4-1,TGCGCCAGCAGCCAGGGTCAGGGCTATGGCTACACCTTC,CASSQGQGYGYTF
TRBD1,.,TRBJ1-1,TRBV5-1,TGCGCCAGCAGCTCAACGACAGGGCAGAACACTGAAGCTTTCTTT,CASSSTTGQNTEAFF